The 26 T cell receptor beta chains presented below share a single source sample, sequenced in a study of T cell repertoires in ileal Crohn's disease (dated by TCRdb to between 2018 and 2021). Libraries came from the immunoSEQ multiplex PCR assay. The table was pulled from immuneACCESS by TCRdb, which kept in-frame rearrangements only. Such tables lose some clones; where checked, under half of the loss comes from unresolved V genes, and the rest has no known cause. A total of some 14,000 clones appear in this sample, around 80% of them only once. The top ten clonotypes cover approximately 13% of the sample. The sample's time point, from its label and the paper: inflamed ileum from the surgical specimen. Sequencing used ileal tissue. The receptors come from an adult with Crohn's disease.

The V call is TRBV5-1, the J call TRBJ1-2; the D is unclear. Germline assignment: CDR1 SGHRS and CDR2 YFSETQ. V was cut by 0 bases and J by 3 bases, with 9 bases left in between. The CDR3 has 14 residues. This CDR3 is CASSLEGIDYGYTF. The DNA of the CDR3 is TGCGCCAGCAGCTTGGAGGGAATCGACTATGGCTACACCTTC.

The sample holds a few counts of this clone. The J gene is TRBJ2-7, the V gene TRBV10-2; D possibly uses TRBD1 or TRBD2 (5 bases each). Germline V gene lookup returns CDR1 WSHSY and CDR2 SAAADI. CDR3 length: 13 amino acids. V was shortened by 6 bases and J by 1 base, with 10 bases between the two germline ends. The CDR3 DNA reads as TGCGCCAGCAGCCCGGGACGGTCCTACGAGCAGTACTTC. It translates to CASSPGRSYEQYF.

The V and J genes are TRBV11-2 and TRBJ1-2; D call uncertain. The CDR3 runs 13 residues. Germline assignment: CDR1 SGHAT and CDR2 FQNNGV. V was clipped by 1 base and J by 4 bases, with 7 bases between them. CDR3 residues: CASSLGIGYGYTF. CDR3 in DNA: TGTGCCAGCAGCTTAGGGATCGGCTATGGCTACACCTTC.

The J gene is TRBJ2-7, the V gene TRBV4-1; TRBD1 agrees at 8 bases. Trimming cost V 0 bases and J 3 bases; bases outside gene matches: 7. Germline V gene sequence: CDR1 MGHRA, CDR2 YSYEKL. The length of the CDR3 is 16 residues. For the CDR3, the DNA is TGCGCCAGCAGCCAAGATTGGGATGGACAGGGCTACGAGCAGTACTTC. Its protein product is CASSQDWDGQGYEQYF.

The chain has TRBV6-1 and TRBJ1-6; 7 bases agree with TRBD1. After removal of 3 bases from V and 10 bases from J, the junction contained 18 bases not matched to a gene. The length of the CDR3 is 18 residues. Germline CDR1 reads MNHNS; CDR2 reads SASEGT. The DNA of the CDR3 is TGTGCCAGCAGTGATATATGGCAGGGGGAACGTTGGAGATCACCCCTCCACTTT. Its protein is CASSDIWQGERWRSPLHF.

V and J are TRBV5-4 and TRBJ2-1; a weak D match, TRBD2 (5 bases). V lost 0 bases and J 5 bases, leaving 12 bases between the germline ends. Germline V gene lookup returns CDR1 SGHNT and CDR2 YYREEE (reference sequence). The CDR3 has 15 amino acids. As DNA, the CDR3 is TGTGCCAGCAGCTTGGGCCCGACTATAAACAATGAGCAGTTCTTC. Amino acids: CASSLGPTINNEQFF.

This chain connects TRBV2 to TRBJ2-1; 10 positions match TRBD2. CDR3 size: 15 residues. Losses at the gene ends were 4 bases for V and 4 bases for J; bases not matched to a gene: 4. Germline V gene data show CDR1 as SNHLY and CDR2 as FYNNEI. The CDR3 DNA is TGTGCCAGCAGTGCTAGCGGGGGATTATACAATGAGCAGTTCTTC. It codes for CASSASGGLYNEQFF.

The rearrangement uses TRBV5-4 and TRBJ1-4; 7 bases match TRBD1. This CDR3 is 15 amino acids long. From germline, CDR1 is SGHNT and CDR2 YYREEE (reference sequence). V shed 4 bases, J shed 6 bases, and the junction held 9 bases outside the gene matches. Here the CDR3 DNA reads TGTGCCAGCAGCCCCCAAGGGGGCGCGGATGAAAAACTGTTTTTT. This codes for CASSPQGGADEKLFF.

The chain links TRBV4-1 to TRBJ1-2; D ambiguous. The ends were cut back, 0 bases at V and 8 bases at J, with 22 bases in the middle. CDR1 and CDR2 (germline): MGHRA, YSYEKL. The CDR3 consists of 17 residues. The CDR3 sequence is CASSQDQSGYTSGGYTF. For the CDR3, the DNA is TGCGCCAGCAGCCAAGATCAATCCGGCTATACATCTGGGGGCTACACCTTC.

This clone was counted a few times. This chain links TRBV7-8 with TRBJ2-7, with 8 bases matching TRBD1. Germline V gene data show CDR1 as SGHVS and CDR2 as FQNEAQ. The CDR3 totals 17 residues. J lost 3 bases, V lost 4 bases, and 14 bases had no gene match. CDR3 protein: CASSSLPLDREGYEQYF. The CDR3 region has the DNA TGTGCCAGCAGCTCCCTACCCCTGGACAGGGAAGGCTACGAGCAGTACTTC.

The chain recombines TRBV2 with TRBJ2-2, with D perhaps given as TRBD1 or TRBD2 (5 bases each). V lost 5 bases, J lost 2 bases, and 15 bases lay in between. CDR3 size: 16 residues. Germline CDR1 SNHLY, CDR2 FYNNEI. Written as DNA, the CDR3 is TGTGCCAGCAGTCCCGCCGAGAGGGGAAACACCGGGGAGCTGTTTTTT. This gives the protein CASSPAERGNTGELFF.

This clone has just a few counts. This chain uses TRBV20-1 with TRBJ1-2; no clear D. The germline CDR1 and CDR2 sequences are DFQATT and SNEGSKA (reference sequence). The CDR3 covers 11 residues. Trimming removed 0 bases at V and 1 base at J, with 0 bases between. CDR3 sequence (DNA): TGCAGTGCTAGAGATAACTATGGCTACACCTTC. Residues: CSARDNYGYTF.

The rearrangement joins TRBV6-4 to TRBJ2-3; 11 bases match TRBD2. Trimming cost V 3 bases and J 4 bases; bases outside gene matches: 3. Per germline, CDR1 MRHNA and CDR2 SNTAGT. The CDR3 contains 15 residues. CDR3 nucleotides: TGTGCCAGCAGTGAGACTAGCGGGGTCCCAGATACGCAGTATTTT. This codes for CASSETSGVPDTQYF.

J is TRBJ2-5 and V is TRBV5-1; D possibly matches TRBD1 or TRBD2 (5 bases each). Germline V CDR1 and CDR2: SGHRS, YFSETQ. The CDR3 runs to 19 residues. The V end was cut by 0 bases, the J end by 4 bases, with 25 bases between. The chain's CDR3 is CASSLGRDAWVGAGETQYF. DNA for the CDR3: TGCGCCAGCAGCTTGGGCCGAGACGCCTGGGTCGGGGCGGGAGAGACCCAGTACTTC.

V usage is TRBV4-2 and J usage is TRBJ2-5, with 10 positions matching TRBD2. V lost 1 base, J lost 2 bases, and 1 base stayed unmatched. Germline CDR1 is LGHNA and CDR2 is YNFKEQ. CDR3 length equals 15 residues. The CDR3 loop is CASSQGAGGQETQYF. The CDR3 bases are TGTGCCAGCAGCCAAGGAGCGGGGGGGCAAGAGACCCAGTACTTC.

This clone was seen a few times. This chain uses TRBV7-9 with TRBJ2-1; 11 nucleotides match TRBD2. With V trimmed by 2 bases and J by 6 bases, 3 bases remained unmatched. The CDR3 runs 15 residues. Germline values: CDR1 SEHNR, CDR2 FQNEAQ (reference sequence). CDR3 amino acids: CASSLHGTSGNEQFF. The CDR3 nucleotides are TGTGCCAGCAGCTTACATGGGACTAGCGGCAATGAGCAGTTCTTC.

The chain couples TRBV30 to TRBJ1-6, with a possible D match to TRBD1 (5 bases). The CDR3 has 15 residues. V lost 4 bases and J lost 9, with 19 bases in between. Germline values: CDR1 GTSNPN, CDR2 SVGIG (reference sequence). In DNA, the CDR3 is TGTGCCTGGAAATTATTAGGGAGGGGTCGTTCACCCCTCCACTTT. Translating it yields CAWKLLGRGRSPLHF.

This chain joins TRBV19 and TRBJ1-5; D is unclear. Germline V lookup: CDR1 LNHDA, CDR2 SQIVND (reference sequence). With 8 bases removed from V and 1 base from J, the gap between germline ends came to 15 bases. The CDR3 runs to 15 residues. In DNA form, the CDR3 reads TGTGCCAGTCGACACAGTGGCTCGAGCAATCAGCCCCAGCATTTT. Translation: CASRHSGSSNQPQHF. Drawing the rest from reference TRBV19 and TRBJ1-5, the complete variable domain is DGGITQSPKYLFRKEGQNVTLSCEQNLNHDAMYWYRQDPGQGLRLIYYSQIVNDFQKGDIAEGYSVSREKKESFPLTVTSAQKNPTAFYLCASRHSGSSNQPQHFGDGTRLSIL.

The chain couples TRBV5-4 to TRBJ1-2; D ambiguous. With 0 bases removed from V and 3 bases from J, the gap between germline ends came to 3 bases. The CDR3 runs 12 residues. Germline V gene data show CDR1 as SGHNT and CDR2 as YYREEE (reference sequence). CDR3: CASSLGDYGYTF. CDR3 DNA sequence: TGTGCCAGCAGCTTGGGCGACTATGGCTACACCTTC.

The chain joins TRBV9 to TRBJ1-6; no firm D call. Trimming took 0 bases from V and 7 from J, leaving 8 bases between them. The CDR3 is 14 residues long. CDR1 SGDLS and CDR2 YYNGEE come from the germline V gene. CDR3 loop: CASSVAAGNSPLHF. CDR3 bases: TGTGCCAGCAGCGTAGCCGCGGGGAATTCACCCCTCCACTTT. Using reference TRBV9 and TRBJ1-6 for the parts outside the CDR3, the full variable domain is DSGVTQTPKHLITATGQRVTLRCSPRSGDLSVYWYQQSLDQGLQFLIQYYNGEERAKGNILERFSAQQFPDLHSELNLSSLELGDSALYFCASSVAAGNSPLHFGNGTRLTVT.

The CDR3: CAISEFTGNYGYTF. The CDR3 nucleotides are TGTGCCATCAGTGAGTTTACGGGGAACTATGGCTACACCTTC. V gene TRBV10-3 combines with J gene TRBJ1-2; D gene uncertain. CDR1 is ENHRY and CDR2 is SYGVKD in the germline V gene. Trimming stripped 1 base from V and 2 bases from J, with 8 bases between. This CDR3 region has 14 residues.

Note on this clone: A much bigger clone sits one base away, suggesting this may be a read error. In the same sample, other DNA sequences code for this CDR3. The chain joins TRBV6-5 to TRBJ2-7; D is perhaps TRBD1 (5 bases). Germline assignment: CDR1 MNHEY and CDR2 SVGAGI. CDR3 length: 13 residues. V lost 5 bases to trimming and J lost 2 bases, with 10 bases between them. For the CDR3, the DNA is TGTGCCAGCAGTGATGACAGCCCCTACGAGCAGTACTTC. Its protein is CASSDDSPYEQYF.

The chain recombines TRBV10-3 with TRBJ1-6; D not certain. The V gene lost 0 bases and the J gene lost 6 bases, with 9 bases spanning the gap. CDR3 size: 15 residues. CDR1 and CDR2 from the germline V gene are ENHRY and SYGVKD. CDR3 DNA sequence: TGTGCCATCAGTGAGTCGTCAGGTACTAATTCACCCCTCCACTTT. Protein product: CAISESSGTNSPLHF.

The chain combines TRBV21-1 with TRBJ1-5; the table's D call of TRBD1 was not tested on the DNA. TRBV21-1 is tagged as a pseudogene. The length of the CDR3 is 16 residues. CDR3 sequence: CATQSRGRIVNQPQHF. The DNA of the CDR3 is TGTGCCACCCAATCTAGGGGGCGTATAGTCAATCAGCCCCAGCATTTT.

The chain combines TRBV11-3 with TRBJ1-1, with D uncertain. Deletions cut 2 bases from V and 6 bases from J, with 10 bases between. Germline-derived CDR1 and CDR2 are SGHNT and YENEEA. There are 13 residues in the CDR3. The CDR3 sequence: CASSLSIGAEAFF. DNA for the CDR3: TGTGCCAGCAGCTTATCTATCGGAGCTGAAGCTTTCTTT.

The chain has TRBV19 and TRBJ1-1; D call uncertain. Germline V gene data show CDR1 as LNHDA and CDR2 as SQIVND (reference sequence). The CDR3 spans 12 residues. Trimming cost V 2 bases and J 5 bases, with 6 bases left between them. In nucleotides, the CDR3 is TGTGCCAGTAGTATACTCGGAACTGAAGCTTTCTTT. Its protein is CASSILGTEAFF. Complete variable domain (other parts from reference TRBV19 and TRBJ1-1): DGGITQSPKYLFRKEGQNVTLSCEQNLNHDAMYWYRQDPGQGLRLIYYSQIVNDFQKGDIAEGYSVSREKKESFPLTVTSAQKNPTAFYLCASSILGTEAFFGQGTRLTVV.